The sequence of this TCR beta chain was determined in a study of blood T cells in healthy people across ages. About this clonotype: Its antigen is not known.

V was shortened by 0 bases and J by 11 bases, with 20 bases between the two germline ends. Germline CDR1 MDHEN, CDR2 SYDVKM. The length of the CDR3 is 16 residues. A sample-barcoded 5' primer and a J-beta primer mix were used in a second PCR of roughly 7 to 11 cycles. TCRdb passed the 5' RACE reads through MiXCR, listing each CDR3 protein once. The data show nearly 800,000 distinct CDR3 sequences, with approximately 25% seen just once and approximately 3.7% held by the top ten. General study points: In these data, TCR beta diversity tracked strongly with naive T cell percentage. Greater diversity and more naive CD4+ cells were seen in long-lived donors than in aged donors. CMV status of donors was unknown, possibly confounding expanded clonotype changes.

These sequences were also reported in another study, on T cells of mothers and their children. From that paper: A few mothers and their six children, all healthy Caucasians, donated.

The chain employs TRBV28 and TRBJ1-5; tentative D call: TRBD1 (5 bases). This TCR was recovered from a boy under 18 in good health. Sample: blood. The CDR3 loop is CASSLWGLAGGIAQHF. In DNA form, the CDR3 reads TGTGCCAGCAGTTTATGGGGTCTAGCCGGGGGTATAGCCCAGCATTTT.